One and the same sample provided the 20 T cell receptor beta chains below, sequenced in a study of neurological immune-mediated disorders. TCRdb independently ran MiXCR on the 5' RACE reads; one entry per CDR3 protein. The table records roughly 98,000 distinct CDR3 sequences, roughly 13% of them present only once. The time point denotes: longitudinal time-point 2. The material sequenced was PBMCs. The receptors were gathered from a female donor with HTLV-1-associated myelopathy (HAM/TSP).

This clonotype was counted many times. This chain links TRBV7-2 with TRBJ2-5; D is possibly TRBD1 (5 bases). Germline loops: CDR1 SGHTA, CDR2 FQGNSA. The V end lost 5 bases, the J end lost 7 bases, and 20 bases lay between the germline ends. The CDR3 is 15 amino acids. This CDR3 reads CASSPPKGVSGTQYF. CDR3 DNA: TGTGCCAGCAGCCCTCCAAAAGGGGTGTCGGGGACCCAGTACTTC.

This clonotype was observed at least ten times. The chain uses TRBV5-1 and TRBJ2-3; TRBD2 aligns across 7 bases. J gave up 5 bases and V 4 bases, and 7 bases lay outside the gene matches. Germline CDR1 SGHRS, CDR2 YFSETQ. The CDR3 has 14 residues. The CDR3 DNA reads as TGCGCCAGCAGCGCGGTGGGGGGGGGAGATACGCAGTATTTT. This codes for CASSAVGGGDTQYF.

This clonotype has a handful of counts. This may arise from a read error, as a much more abundant clone is one base away. The V and J genes are TRBV28 and TRBJ1-3; possibly TRBD1 for D (5 bases). Germline V CDR1 and CDR2: MDHEN, SYDVKM. The CDR3 has 17 amino acids. CDR3 in DNA: TGTACCAGCAGTTTAATGCAGGGCCCCCTCTCTGGAAACACCATATATTTT. This gives the protein CTSSLMQGPLSGNTIYF.

This clonotype was counted ten times or more. The chain employs TRBV6-5 and TRBJ1-1; a weak D match, TRBD1 (6 bases). The CDR3 totals 13 residues. Trimming took off 5 bases at V and 3 bases at J, with 10 bases between the two ends. CDR1 and CDR2 (germline): MNHEY, SVGAGI. The CDR3 here is CASSRGGDTEAFF. In nucleotides, the CDR3 is TGTGCCAGCAGTCGAGGGGGGGACACTGAAGCTTTCTTT.

This clonotype appeared many times. V and J are TRBV24-1 and TRBJ2-5, with D unresolved. Trimming took 3 bases from V and 5 from J, leaving 9 bases between them. There are 13 residues in the CDR3. The V gene's germline CDR1 is KGHDR and CDR2 SFDVKD. The CDR3 loop is CATSDGSRETQYF. In DNA, the CDR3 is TGTGCCACCAGTGATGGGTCCAGGGAGACCCAGTACTTC.

Ten or more counts support this clonotype. The V call is TRBV7-2, the J call TRBJ2-2, with 11 bases fitting TRBD1. The germline CDR1 and CDR2 sequences are SGHTA and FQGNSA. Trimming at V came to 5 bases and at J to 11 bases, leaving 7 bases not matched to a gene. The CDR3 covers 14 residues. CDR3 residues: CASSGQGARGELFF. As DNA, the CDR3 is TGTGCCAGCAGCGGACAGGGGGCTCGAGGAGAGCTGTTTTTT.

This clonotype was picked up many times. The genes are TRBV28 and TRBJ2-7; TRBD1 or TRBD2 may be the D gene (6 bases each). CDR3 length: 14 residues. Germline values: CDR1 MDHEN, CDR2 SYDVKM. V was shortened by 6 bases and J by 4 bases, with 16 bases between the two germline ends. CDR3 in DNA: TGTGCCAGCAGGAGAACAGGGACTGGGTACGAGCAGTACTTC. This sequence encodes CASRRTGTGYEQYF.

Ten or more counts support this clonotype. The V and J genes are TRBV14 and TRBJ2-2; 9 bases are shared with TRBD1. Looked up from germline, CDR1 is SGHDN and CDR2 is FVKESK. The CDR3 consists of 17 residues. V shed 1 base and J 5 bases; nucleotides not matched to a gene: 8. The CDR3 DNA follows: TGTGCCAGCAGCCAAGCACCACAGGGGGCGGGTACCGGGGAGCTGTTTTTT. As protein: CASSQAPQGAGTGELFF.

This clonotype has a count of ten or more. The chain is built from TRBV12-3 or TRBV12-4 and TRBJ2-3; the D is unclear. The CDR3 has 11 amino acids. Trimming removed 4 bases at V and 6 bases at J, with 5 bases between. The CDR3 spells CASSWRDTQYF. The CDR3 DNA reads as TGTGCCAGCAGTTGGCGGGATACGCAGTATTTT.

The sample holds many counts of this clonotype. V usage is TRBV5-1 and J usage is TRBJ2-4, with TRBD1 matching over 7 bases. V dropped 4 bases and J dropped 3; count of bases not matched to a gene: 7. The CDR3 runs to 15 residues. Germline V gene data show CDR1 as SGHRS and CDR2 as YFSETQ. The CDR3 DNA is TGCGCCAGCAGCCCACAGGGGCTGGGCAAAAACATTCAGTACTTC. This codes for CASSPQGLGKNIQYF.

This clonotype showed up many times. This sequence joins TRBV6-1 and TRBJ2-1, with 11 bases aligning to TRBD1. Germline values: CDR1 MNHNS, CDR2 SASEGT. V dropped 2 bases and J dropped 9; count of bases not matched to a gene: 6. The CDR3 is 15 residues long. CDR3 in amino acids: CASSESWTGGREQFF. The CDR3 region has the DNA TGTGCCAGCAGTGAATCGTGGACAGGGGGCCGTGAGCAGTTCTTC.

This clonotype was seen at least ten times. The rearrangement links TRBV28 to TRBJ1-2; 7 bases align to TRBD1. With 3 bases clipped from V and 7 bases from J, the junction kept 5 bases outside the gene matches. CDR1 is MDHEN, CDR2 SYDVKM, per germline. The CDR3 totals 13 residues. The CDR3 sequence: CASSLTGNAGYTF. CDR3 nucleotide sequence: TGTGCCAGCAGTTTGACAGGGAATGCTGGCTACACCTTC.

This clonotype showed up many times. V usage is TRBV28 and J usage is TRBJ2-2; 10 bases fit TRBD2. The germline CDR1 and CDR2 sequences are MDHEN and SYDVKM. V lost 2 bases to trimming and J lost 6 bases; unmatched junction nucleotides: 18. The CDR3 loop spans 20 amino acids. CDR3 DNA sequence: TGTGCCAGCAGTTTACCGACTTGGAATGGACCGGGACTAGCGTCCGGGGAGCTGTTTTTT. Protein: CASSLPTWNGPGLASGELFF.

This clonotype came up many times. This sequence joins TRBV20-1 and TRBJ2-3; 8 nucleotides match TRBD2. CDR3 length equals 13 residues. Germline-derived CDR1 and CDR2 are DFQATT and SNEGSKA (reference sequence). With 4 bases clipped from V and 1 base from J, the junction kept 1 base outside the gene matches. The CDR3 loop is CSAKLAGTDTQYF. CDR3 nucleotide sequence: TGCAGTGCTAAACTAGCGGGCACAGATACGCAGTATTTT.

This clonotype has ten or more counts. The V call is TRBV5-1, the J call TRBJ2-2; no definite D call. The CDR3 sequence is 17 residues long. CDR1 SGHRS and CDR2 YFSETQ come from the germline V gene. The V end was cut by 0 bases, the J end by 0 bases, with 12 bases between. In DNA, the CDR3 is TGCGCCAGCAGCTTGGCATTACGCACAGCGAACACCGGGGAGCTGTTTTTT. It encodes CASSLALRTANTGELFF.

This clonotype has at least ten counts. The chain joins TRBV10-3 to TRBJ2-1; 12 bases match TRBD2. The CDR3 runs to 16 residues. With V trimmed by 6 bases and J by 2 bases, 5 bases remained unmatched. The germline V gene has CDR1 ENHRY and CDR2 SYGVKD. In nucleotides, the CDR3 is TGTGCCATCAGACCTAGCGGGGGGGCGGCCTACAATGAGCAGTTCTTC. Protein product: CAIRPSGGAAYNEQFF.

Ten or more counts support this clonotype. The gene calls are TRBV12-3 or TRBV12-4 and TRBJ2-7; TRBD1 matches at 8 bases. This CDR3 region has 14 residues. Trimming at V came to 5 bases and at J to 5 bases, leaving 8 bases not matched to a gene. CDR3: CASSPDRGRDEQYF. The DNA for the CDR3 is TGTGCCAGCAGTCCAGACAGGGGACGCGACGAGCAGTACTTC.

This clonotype was counted at least ten times. This rearrangement joins TRBV6-5 to TRBJ2-7; the D gene is possibly TRBD1 (5 bases). Germline V gene data show CDR1 as MNHEY and CDR2 as SVGAGI. The germline V and J ends were trimmed by 0 bases and 5 bases, with 17 bases remaining between them. This CDR3 is built from 16 residues. DNA for the CDR3: TGTGCCAGCAGTTACTCATTAGGGCCAGGGCCACACGAGCAGTACTTC. It encodes CASSYSLGPGPHEQYF.

There are many counts of this clonotype. The V call is TRBV28, the J call TRBJ2-2; D gene unclear. The V gene's germline CDR1 is MDHEN and CDR2 SYDVKM. The CDR3 has 13 amino acids. V lost 9 bases, J lost 2 bases, and 10 bases lay in between. CDR3 protein: CASTTENTGELFF. For the CDR3, the DNA is TGTGCCAGTACAACAGAAAACACCGGGGAGCTGTTTTTT.

This clonotype was detected only once. The CDR3 does not close with the conserved phenylalanine or tryptophan, likely indicating a read error. Because the CDR3's place on the DNA is in doubt, the DNA is left out and the CDR3 is given as listed by TCRdb. V gene TRBV11-2 combines with J gene TRBJ1-3. The CDR3 region is 16 residues in length, termini included. CDR1 SGHAT and CDR2 FQNNGV come from the germline V gene. The CDR3 region is CASSASRGRSGNTIHL.